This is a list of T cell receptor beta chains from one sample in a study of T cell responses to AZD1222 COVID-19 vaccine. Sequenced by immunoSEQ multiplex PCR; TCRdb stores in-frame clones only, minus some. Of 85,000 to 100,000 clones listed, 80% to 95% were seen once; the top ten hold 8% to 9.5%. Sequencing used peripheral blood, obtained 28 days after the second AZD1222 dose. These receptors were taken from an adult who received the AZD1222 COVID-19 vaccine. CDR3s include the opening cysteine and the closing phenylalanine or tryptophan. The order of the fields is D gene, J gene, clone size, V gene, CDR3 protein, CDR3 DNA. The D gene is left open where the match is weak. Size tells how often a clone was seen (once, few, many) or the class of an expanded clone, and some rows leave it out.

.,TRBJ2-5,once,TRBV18,CASSPVHSGKYF,TGTGCCAGCTCACCGGTTCATTCTGGAAAGTACTTC
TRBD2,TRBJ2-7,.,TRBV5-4,CASSGPLAGGPYEQYF,TGTGCCAGCAGCGGGCCTCTAGCGGGAGGGCCCTACGAGCAGTACTTC
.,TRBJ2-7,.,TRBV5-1,CASSLDLAEQYF,TGCGCCAGCAGTCTCGACTTGGCCGAGCAGTACTTC
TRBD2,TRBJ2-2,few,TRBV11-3,CASSPSGNPPGELFF,TGTGCCAGCAGCCCTAGCGGGAACCCCCCCGGGGAGCTGTTTTTT
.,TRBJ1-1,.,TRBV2,CASHPTGRNTEAFF,TGTGCCAGCCACCCGACAGGAAGGAACACTGAAGCTTTCTTT
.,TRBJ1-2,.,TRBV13,CASSYRTASRGYTF,TGTGCCAGCAGTTACCGGACAGCTAGTCGGGGCTACACCTTC
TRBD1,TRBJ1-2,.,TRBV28,CASMWPGTGNYGYTF,TGTGCCAGCATGTGGCCGGGGACAGGGAACTATGGCTACACCTTC
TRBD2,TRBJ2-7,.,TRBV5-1,CASSLVLAGGYEQYF,TGCGCCAGCAGCTTGGTGCTAGCGGGAGGGTACGAGCAGTACTTC
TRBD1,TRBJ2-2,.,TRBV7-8,CASSLRDRANTGELFF,TGTGCCAGCAGCTTACGGGACAGGGCGAACACCGGGGAGCTGTTTTTT
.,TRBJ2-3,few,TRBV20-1,CSARIRDTQYF,TGCAGTGCTAGAATCCGAGATACGCAGTATTTT
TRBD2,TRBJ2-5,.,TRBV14,CASSQGLAGPLSGETQYF,TGTGCCAGCAGCCAAGGACTAGCGGGACCGCTCTCCGGAGAGACCCAGTACTTC
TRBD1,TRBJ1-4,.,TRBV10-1,CASSSGQGGVHEKLFF,TGCGCCAGCAGCTCGGGACAGGGAGGGGTGCATGAAAAACTGTTTTTT
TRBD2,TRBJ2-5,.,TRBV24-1,CATSDRLAGETQYF,TGTGCCACCAGTGATCGACTAGCGGGAGAGACCCAGTACTTC
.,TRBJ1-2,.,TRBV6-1,CASSEQTALHYGYTF,TGTGCCAGCAGTGAACAGACAGCCTTACACTATGGCTACACCTTC
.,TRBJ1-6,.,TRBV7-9,CASTQVGEASPLHF,TGTGCCAGCACACAGGTGGGGGAAGCGTCACCCCTCCACTTT
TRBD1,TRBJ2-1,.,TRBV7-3,CASSLFDRGNEQFF,TGTGCCAGCAGCTTATTTGACAGGGGAAATGAGCAGTTCTTC
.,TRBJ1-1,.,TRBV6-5,CASGRAGVAEAFF,TGTGCCAGCGGAAGAGCGGGGGTCGCTGAAGCTTTCTTT
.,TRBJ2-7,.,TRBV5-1,CASSLDGSYEQYF,TGCGCCAGCAGCTTGGACGGCTCCTACGAGCAGTACTTC
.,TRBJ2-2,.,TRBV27,CASSRNSGYTGELFF,TGTGCCAGCAGTCGGAATAGCGGATACACCGGGGAGCTGTTTTTT
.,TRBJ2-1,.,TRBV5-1,CASGAAYNEQFF,TGCGCCAGCGGAGCGGCCTACAATGAGCAGTTCTTC
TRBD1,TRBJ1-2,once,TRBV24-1,CATSDYTTGDYGYTF,TGTGCCACCAGTGACTACACTACAGGGGATTATGGCTACACCTTC
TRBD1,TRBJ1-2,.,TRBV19,CASSKATGAHGYTF,TGTGCCAGTAGTAAAGCGACAGGGGCGCATGGCTACACCTTC
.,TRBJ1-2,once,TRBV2,CASSVSGARGRYGYTF,TGTGCCAGCAGTGTAAGCGGGGCTCGAGGGAGGTATGGCTACACCTTC
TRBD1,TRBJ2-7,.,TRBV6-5,CASSYSSQGGYEQYF,TGTGCCAGCAGTTACTCGTCACAGGGGGGCTACGAGCAGTACTTC
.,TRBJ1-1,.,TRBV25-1,CASSAEGASNTEAFF,TGTGCCAGCAGTGCAGAGGGCGCTTCGAACACTGAAGCTTTCTTT
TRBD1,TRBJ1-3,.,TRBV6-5,CASRTGTASGNTIYF,TGTGCCAGCAGAACCGGGACAGCCTCTGGAAACACCATATATTTT
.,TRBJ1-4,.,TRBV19,CASRTFATNEKLFF,TGTGCCAGTCGCACATTTGCAACTAATGAAAAACTGTTTTTT
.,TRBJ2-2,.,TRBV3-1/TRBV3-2,CASRPGSGELFF,TGTGCCAGCAGGCCAGGGTCCGGGGAGCTGTTTTTT
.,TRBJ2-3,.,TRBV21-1,CASSPGQALSTDTQYF,TGTGCCAGCAGCCCCGGACAGGCCCTTAGCACAGATACGCAGTATTTT
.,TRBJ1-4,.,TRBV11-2,CASRPGWGGEDEKLFF,TGTGCCAGCAGACCTGGGTGGGGGGGCGAGGATGAAAAACTGTTTTTT
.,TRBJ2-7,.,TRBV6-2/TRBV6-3,CASSPASGGEGEQYF,TGTGCCAGCAGCCCCGCGAGTGGGGGTGAAGGCGAGCAGTACTTC
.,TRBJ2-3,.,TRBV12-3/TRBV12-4,CASSPRRTDTQYF,TGTGCCAGCAGCCCCCGCCGAACAGATACGCAGTATTTT
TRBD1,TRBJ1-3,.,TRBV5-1,CASSLGGTGAISGNTIYF,TGCGCCAGCAGCTTGGGTGGGACAGGGGCCATCTCTGGAAACACCATATATTTT
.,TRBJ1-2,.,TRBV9,CASSARRDINYGYTF,TGTGCCAGCAGCGCAAGACGGGACATCAACTATGGCTACACCTTC
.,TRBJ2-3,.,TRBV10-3,CATQGVGTDTQYF,TGTGCCACGCAAGGAGTCGGCACAGATACGCAGTATTTT
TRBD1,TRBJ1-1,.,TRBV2,CARGDRVRTEAFF,TGTGCCAGGGGAGACAGGGTGAGGACTGAAGCTTTCTTT
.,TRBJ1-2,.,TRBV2,CASSVGTQAFYGYTF,TGTGCCAGCAGTGTTGGGACACAAGCATTCTATGGCTACACCTTC
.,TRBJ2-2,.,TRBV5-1,CASSLVPRLYTGELFF,TGCGCCAGCAGCTTGGTGCCCCGTTTGTACACCGGGGAGCTGTTTTTT
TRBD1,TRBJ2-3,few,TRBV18,CASSPLGQGTQYF,TGTGCCAGCTCACCCCTGGGACAGGGTACGCAGTATTTT
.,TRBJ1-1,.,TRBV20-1,CSAAGGTEAFF,TGCAGTGCTGCGGGGGGCACTGAAGCTTTCTTT
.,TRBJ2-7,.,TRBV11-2,CASSSGPGYEQYF,TGTGCCAGCAGCTCGGGACCCGGCTACGAGCAGTACTTC
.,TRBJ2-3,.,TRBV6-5,CASSSGASGTDTQYF,TGTGCCAGCAGTTCAGGGGCTAGTGGAACAGATACGCAGTATTTT
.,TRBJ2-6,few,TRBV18,CASSVVSSGANVLTF,TGTGCCAGCTCAGTAGTTAGCTCTGGGGCCAACGTCCTGACTTTC
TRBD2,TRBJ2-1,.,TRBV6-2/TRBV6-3,CASSYSRTSGRGSSYNEQFF,TGTGCCAGCAGTTACTCGAGGACTAGCGGGAGGGGGAGCTCCTACAATGAGCAGTTCTTC
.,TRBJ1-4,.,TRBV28,CASSLFQGSEKLFF,TGTGCCAGCAGTTTATTCCAGGGAAGCGAAAAACTGTTTTTT
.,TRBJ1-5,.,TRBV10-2,CASSDFLSNQPQHF,TGCGCCAGCAGTGATTTCCTTAGCAATCAGCCCCAGCATTTT
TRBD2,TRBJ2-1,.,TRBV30,CAWSTGTSGGRNEQFF,TGTGCCTGGAGTACGGGGACTAGCGGGGGGAGGAATGAGCAGTTCTTC
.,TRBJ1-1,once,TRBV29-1,CSVEVNSGGTEAFF,TGCAGCGTTGAAGTCAACAGCGGAGGCACTGAAGCTTTCTTT
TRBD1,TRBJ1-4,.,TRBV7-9,CASSLGQGSNEKLFF,TGTGCCAGCAGCTTAGGACAGGGTTCTAATGAAAAACTGTTTTTT
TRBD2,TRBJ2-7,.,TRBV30,CAWSVSFGTSGYEQYF,TGTGCCTGGAGTGTATCGTTTGGGACTAGCGGATACGAGCAGTACTTC
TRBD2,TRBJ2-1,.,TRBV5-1,CASSLPRGLAGTYNEQFF,TGCGCCAGCAGCTTGCCCCGTGGACTAGCGGGAACTTACAATGAGCAGTTCTTC
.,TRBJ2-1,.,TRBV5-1,CASSRRTDIDNEQFF,TGCGCCAGCAGCCGGCGGACAGATATAGACAATGAGCAGTTCTTC
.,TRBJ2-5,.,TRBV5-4,CASTNRAGPETQYF,TGTGCCAGCACCAATCGGGCAGGGCCGGAGACCCAGTACTTC